The source of this T cell receptor beta chain is a study of shared clonotypes between healthy human individuals. Whole-study context: Samples came from two female and three male donors aged 18 to 49. Study-wide results and caveats: In a handful of donors, around 5% of naive CD4 clonotypes appeared in common. Estimated richness values were generally larger in naive subsets than in memory subsets.

Profiling relied on immunoSEQ multiplex PCR, and the TCRdb table lists in-frame clones only, not all of them. In the table there are about 1.5 million clones, 98% of which are singletons. This CDR3 is built from 12 residues. CDR1 is SGHNT, CDR2 YYREEE, per germline (reference sequence). V was clipped by 5 bases and J by 6 bases, with 10 bases between them. As to this clone: The target antigen is unknown.

Partitioning of CD4+ cells yielded a CD45RA+ naive subset and a CD45RA-negative memory subset. The source is a man aged 25-45 years in good health. Sequencing input: naive CD4+ T cells sorted from blood. Noted subset: CD45RA+ positively selected. This chain links TRBV5-4 with TRBJ2-3; no reliable D call. The CDR3 loop is CASRNRSDTQYF. The CDR3 DNA is TGTGCCAGCAGAAATCGATCCGATACGCAGTATTTT.